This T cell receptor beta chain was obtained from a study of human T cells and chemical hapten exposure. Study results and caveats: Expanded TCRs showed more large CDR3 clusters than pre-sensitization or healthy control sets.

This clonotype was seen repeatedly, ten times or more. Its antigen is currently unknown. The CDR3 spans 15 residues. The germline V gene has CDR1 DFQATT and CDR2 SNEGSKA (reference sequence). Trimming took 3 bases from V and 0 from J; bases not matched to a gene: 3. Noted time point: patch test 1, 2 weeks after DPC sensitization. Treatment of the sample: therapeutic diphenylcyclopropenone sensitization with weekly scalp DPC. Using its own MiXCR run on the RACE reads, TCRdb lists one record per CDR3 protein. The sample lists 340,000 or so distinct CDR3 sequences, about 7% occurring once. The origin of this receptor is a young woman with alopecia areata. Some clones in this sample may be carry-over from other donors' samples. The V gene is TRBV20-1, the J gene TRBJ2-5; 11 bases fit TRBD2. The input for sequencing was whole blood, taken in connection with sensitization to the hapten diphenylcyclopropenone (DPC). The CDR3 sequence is CSASPSGGYQETQYF. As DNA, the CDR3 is TGCAGTGCTAGCCCTAGCGGGGGGTACCAAGAGACCCAGTACTTC.